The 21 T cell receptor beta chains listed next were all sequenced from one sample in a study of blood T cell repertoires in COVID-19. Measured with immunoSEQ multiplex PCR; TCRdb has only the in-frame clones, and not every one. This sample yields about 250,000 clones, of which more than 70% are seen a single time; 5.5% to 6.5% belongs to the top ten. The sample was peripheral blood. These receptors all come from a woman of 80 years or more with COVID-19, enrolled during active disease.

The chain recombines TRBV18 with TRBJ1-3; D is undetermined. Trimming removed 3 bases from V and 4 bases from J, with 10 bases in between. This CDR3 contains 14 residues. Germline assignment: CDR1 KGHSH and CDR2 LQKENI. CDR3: CASSPAGLGNTIYF. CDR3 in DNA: TGTGCCAGCTCACCTGCTGGACTCGGAAACACCATATATTTT.

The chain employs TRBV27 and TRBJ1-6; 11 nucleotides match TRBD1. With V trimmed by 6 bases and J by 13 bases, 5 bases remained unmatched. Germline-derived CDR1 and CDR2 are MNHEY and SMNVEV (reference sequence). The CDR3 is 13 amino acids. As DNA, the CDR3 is TGTGCCAGCAGAAACCGGGACAGGGGGCCCCTCCACTTT. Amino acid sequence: CASRNRDRGPLHF.

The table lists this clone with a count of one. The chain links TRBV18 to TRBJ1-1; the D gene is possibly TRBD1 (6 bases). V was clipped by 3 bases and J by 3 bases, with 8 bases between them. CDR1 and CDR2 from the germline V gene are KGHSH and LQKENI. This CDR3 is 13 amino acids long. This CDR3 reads CASSPDRYTEAFF. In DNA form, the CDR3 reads TGTGCCAGCTCACCTGACAGGTACACTGAAGCTTTCTTT.

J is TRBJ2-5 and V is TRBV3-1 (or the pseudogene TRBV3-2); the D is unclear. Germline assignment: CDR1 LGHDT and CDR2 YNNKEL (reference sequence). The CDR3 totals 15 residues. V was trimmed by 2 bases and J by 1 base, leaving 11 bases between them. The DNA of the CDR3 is TGTGCCAGCAGCCAAAACCTAGGCCCCCAAGAGACCCAGTACTTC. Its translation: CASSQNLGPQETQYF.

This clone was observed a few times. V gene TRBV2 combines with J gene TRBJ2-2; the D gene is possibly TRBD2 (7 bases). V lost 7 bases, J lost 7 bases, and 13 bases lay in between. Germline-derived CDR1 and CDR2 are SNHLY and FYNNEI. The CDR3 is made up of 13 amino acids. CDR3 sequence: CASTRGRSGELFF. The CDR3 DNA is TGTGCCAGCACGCGGGGGCGGAGCGGGGAGCTGTTTTTT.

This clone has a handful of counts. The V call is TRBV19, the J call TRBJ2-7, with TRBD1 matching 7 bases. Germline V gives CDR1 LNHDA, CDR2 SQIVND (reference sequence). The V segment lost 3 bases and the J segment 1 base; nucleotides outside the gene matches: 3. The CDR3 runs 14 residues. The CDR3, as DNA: TGTGCCAGTAGTATCCCGGGACAGTCCTACGAGCAGTACTTC. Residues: CASSIPGQSYEQYF.

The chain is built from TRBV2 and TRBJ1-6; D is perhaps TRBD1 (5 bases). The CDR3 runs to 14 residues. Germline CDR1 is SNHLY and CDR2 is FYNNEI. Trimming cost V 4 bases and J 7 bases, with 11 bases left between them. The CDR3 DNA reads TGTGCCAGCAGTGGAGGACGGGGGAATTCACCCCTCCACTTT. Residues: CASSGGRGNSPLHF. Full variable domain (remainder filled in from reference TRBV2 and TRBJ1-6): EPEVTQTPSHQVTQMGQEVILRCVPISNHLYFYWYRQILGQKVEFLVSFYNNEISEKSEIFDDQFSVERPDGSNFTLKIRSTKLEDSAMYFCASSGGRGNSPLHFGNGTRLTVT.

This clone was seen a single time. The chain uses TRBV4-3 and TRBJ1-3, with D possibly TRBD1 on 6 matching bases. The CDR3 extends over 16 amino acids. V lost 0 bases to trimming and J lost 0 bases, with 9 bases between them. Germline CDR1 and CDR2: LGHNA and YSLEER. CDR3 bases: TGCGCCAGCAGCCAAGATGTGGGGGCCTCTGGAAACACCATATATTTT. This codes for CASSQDVGASGNTIYF.

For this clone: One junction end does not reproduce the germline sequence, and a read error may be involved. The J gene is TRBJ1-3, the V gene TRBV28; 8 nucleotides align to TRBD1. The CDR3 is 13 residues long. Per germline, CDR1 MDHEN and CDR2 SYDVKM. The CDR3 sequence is CASSMISRDRQNF. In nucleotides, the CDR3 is TGTGCCAGCAGTATGATTTCCCGGGACAGGCAAAATTTT.

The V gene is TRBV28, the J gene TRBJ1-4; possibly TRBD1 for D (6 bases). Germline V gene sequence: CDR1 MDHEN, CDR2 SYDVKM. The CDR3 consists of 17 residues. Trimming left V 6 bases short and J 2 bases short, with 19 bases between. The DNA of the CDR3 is TGTGCCAGCAGCCCTACAGGGTGGGCTTCGACTAATGAAAAACTGTTTTTT. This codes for CASSPTGWASTNEKLFF.

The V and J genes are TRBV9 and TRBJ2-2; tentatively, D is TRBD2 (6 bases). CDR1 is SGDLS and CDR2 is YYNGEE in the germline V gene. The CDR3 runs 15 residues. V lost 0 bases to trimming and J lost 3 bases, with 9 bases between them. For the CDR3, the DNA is TGTGCCAGCAGCGTAGGAAGGGACTACACCGGGGAGCTGTTTTTT. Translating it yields CASSVGRDYTGELFF.

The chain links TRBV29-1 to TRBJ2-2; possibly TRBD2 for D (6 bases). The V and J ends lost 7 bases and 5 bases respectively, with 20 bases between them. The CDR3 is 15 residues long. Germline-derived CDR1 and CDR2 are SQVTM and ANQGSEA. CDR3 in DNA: TGCAGCGCCCAGACCGGGACTCCTAGGACCGGGGAGCTGTTTTTT. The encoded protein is CSAQTGTPRTGELFF.

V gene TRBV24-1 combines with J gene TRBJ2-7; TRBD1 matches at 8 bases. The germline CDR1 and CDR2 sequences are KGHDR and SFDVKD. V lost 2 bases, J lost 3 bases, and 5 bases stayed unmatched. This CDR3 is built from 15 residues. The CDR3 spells CATSDSRTGIYEQYF. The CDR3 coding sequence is TGTGCCACCAGTGATTCTCGGACAGGGATCTACGAGCAGTACTTC.

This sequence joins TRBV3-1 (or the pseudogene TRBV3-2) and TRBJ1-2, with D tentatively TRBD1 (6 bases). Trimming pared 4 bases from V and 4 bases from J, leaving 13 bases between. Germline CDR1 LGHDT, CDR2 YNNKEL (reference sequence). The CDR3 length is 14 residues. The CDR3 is CASSRSQGPYGYTF. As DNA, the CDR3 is TGTGCCAGCAGCCGATCACAGGGCCCCTATGGCTACACCTTC.

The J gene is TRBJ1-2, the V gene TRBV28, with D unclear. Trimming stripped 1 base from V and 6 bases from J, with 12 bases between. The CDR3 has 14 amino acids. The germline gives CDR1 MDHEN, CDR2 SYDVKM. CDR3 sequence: CASSLFATLDGYTF. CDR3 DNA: TGTGCCAGCAGTTTATTCGCCACCCTAGATGGCTACACCTTC.

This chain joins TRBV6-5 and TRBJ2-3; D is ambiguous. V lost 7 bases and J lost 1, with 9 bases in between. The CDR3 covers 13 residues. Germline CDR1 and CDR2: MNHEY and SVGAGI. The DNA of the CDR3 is TGTGCCAGCAAGAGAGGCGGCACAGATACGCAGTATTTT. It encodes CASKRGGTDTQYF.

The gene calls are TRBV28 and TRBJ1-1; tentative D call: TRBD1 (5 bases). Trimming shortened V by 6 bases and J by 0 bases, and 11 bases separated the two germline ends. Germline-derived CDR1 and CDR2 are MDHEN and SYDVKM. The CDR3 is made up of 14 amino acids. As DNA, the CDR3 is TGTGCCAGCAGATCAGGGTCGCTGAACACTGAAGCTTTCTTT. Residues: CASRSGSLNTEAFF.

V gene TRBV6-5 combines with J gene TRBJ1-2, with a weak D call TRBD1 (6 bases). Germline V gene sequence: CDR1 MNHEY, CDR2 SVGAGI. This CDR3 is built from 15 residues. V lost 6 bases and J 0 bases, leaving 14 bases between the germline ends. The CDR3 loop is CASRSGTSANYGYTF. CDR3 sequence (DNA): TGTGCCAGCAGATCCGGGACATCTGCTAACTATGGCTACACCTTC.

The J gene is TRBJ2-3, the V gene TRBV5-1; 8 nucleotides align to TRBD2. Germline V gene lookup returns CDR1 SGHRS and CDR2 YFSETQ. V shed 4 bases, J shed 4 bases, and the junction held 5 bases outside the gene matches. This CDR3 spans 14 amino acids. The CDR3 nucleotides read TGCGCCAGCAGCCAAGGACTAGCCGCAGATACGCAGTATTTT. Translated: CASSQGLAADTQYF.

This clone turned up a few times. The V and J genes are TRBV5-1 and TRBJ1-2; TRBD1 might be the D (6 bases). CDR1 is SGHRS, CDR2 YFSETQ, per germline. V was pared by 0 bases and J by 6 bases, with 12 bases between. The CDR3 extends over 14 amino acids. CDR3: CASSLAETGNGYTF. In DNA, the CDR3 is TGCGCCAGCAGCTTGGCCGAAACAGGGAATGGCTACACCTTC.

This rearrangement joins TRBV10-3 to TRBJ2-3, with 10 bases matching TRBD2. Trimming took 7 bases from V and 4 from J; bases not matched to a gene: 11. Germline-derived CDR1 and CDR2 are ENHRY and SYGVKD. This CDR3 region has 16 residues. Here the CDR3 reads CAIMASGGHEADTQYF. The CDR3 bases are TGTGCCATCATGGCTAGCGGGGGCCACGAGGCAGATACGCAGTATTTT.